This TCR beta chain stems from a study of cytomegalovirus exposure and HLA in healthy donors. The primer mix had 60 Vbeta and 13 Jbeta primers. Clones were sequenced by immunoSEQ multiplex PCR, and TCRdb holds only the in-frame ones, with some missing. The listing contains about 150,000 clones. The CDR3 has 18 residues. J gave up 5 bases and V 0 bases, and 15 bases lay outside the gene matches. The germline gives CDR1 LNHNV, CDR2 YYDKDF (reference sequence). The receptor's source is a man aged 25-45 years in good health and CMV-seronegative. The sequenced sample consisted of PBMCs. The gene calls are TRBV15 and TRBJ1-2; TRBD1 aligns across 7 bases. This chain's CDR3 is CATSREGGLGRLKYGYTF. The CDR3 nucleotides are TGTGCCACCAGCAGAGAAGGGGGCTTGGGTAGGCTTAAATATGGCTACACCTTC.